These 16 T cell receptor beta chains came from one sample sequenced in a study of spatial heterogeneity in lung cancer. TCRdb used MiXCR to reprocess the 5' RACE reads, holding one entry per CDR3 protein. The sample shows about 38,000 distinct CDR3 sequences, 7.5% of them seen only once. Time point defined: sample taken at primary tumor resection. Whole RNA, which was extracted from tumor, nontumor lung tissue or frozen PBMC, was sequenced without any cell sorting. The material was PBMCs, obtained at surgery. These receptors were taken from a male donor with early-stage non-small cell lung cancer.

This clonotype has at least ten counts. This sequence joins TRBV19 and TRBJ2-1; the D gene could be TRBD1 or TRBD2 (6 bases each). The V end was cut by 6 bases, the J end by 6 bases, with 21 bases between. This CDR3 comprises 16 residues. Germline V gene sequence: CDR1 LNHDA, CDR2 SQIVND (reference sequence). The CDR3 loop reads CASSIGVGGNFNEQFF. The CDR3 bases are TGTGCCAGTAGCATCGGGGTAGGGGGGAATTTCAATGAGCAGTTCTTC.

This clonotype was counted a few times. J is TRBJ2-1 and V is TRBV4-3; 10 bases map to TRBD2. The CDR3 extends over 17 amino acids. The germline V gene encodes CDR1 LGHNA and CDR2 YSLEER. V dropped 2 bases and J dropped 4; count of bases not matched to a gene: 8. CDR3 sequence reads: CASSQRAAGGLYNEQFF. The CDR3 nucleotides are TGCGCCAGCAGCCAACGGGCAGCGGGAGGGTTATACAATGAGCAGTTCTTC.

This clonotype appeared many times. The gene calls are TRBV4-2 and TRBJ2-3; 14 bases line up with TRBD2. The germline V gene encodes CDR1 LGHNA and CDR2 YNFKEQ. This CDR3 contains 19 residues. V lost 2 bases, J lost 1 base, and 8 bases stayed unmatched. Here the CDR3 reads CASSQRQTGLAGGTDTQYF. The CDR3 DNA reads as TGTGCCAGCAGCCAACGACAAACGGGACTAGCGGGGGGCACAGATACGCAGTATTTT.

V is TRBV24-1 and J is TRBJ1-1, with TRBD1 as a possible D gene (6 bases). This CDR3 is 14 amino acids long. Germline V CDR1 and CDR2: KGHDR, SFDVKD. Trimming took off 7 bases at V and 2 bases at J, with 13 bases between the two ends. The CDR3 spells CATRPQGRNTEAFF. The CDR3 coding sequence is TGTGCCACCAGGCCCCAGGGGAGAAACACTGAAGCTTTCTTT.

The rearrangement joins TRBV20-1 to TRBJ2-5; no definite D call. Germline V CDR1 and CDR2: DFQATT, SNEGSKA (reference sequence). The ends were cut back, 6 bases at V and 5 bases at J, with 10 bases in the middle. The CDR3 totals 11 residues. The CDR3 region is CSAERGETQYF. The CDR3 region has the DNA TGCAGTGCGGAGAGAGGCGAGACCCAGTACTTC.

The table lists this clonotype with many counts. The rearrangement joins TRBV20-1 to TRBJ2-7, with 7 bases that match TRBD1. This CDR3 has 13 residues. The germline V gene encodes CDR1 DFQATT and CDR2 SNEGSKA (reference sequence). The V and J ends lost 6 bases and 0 bases, in that order; junction bases with no gene match: 5. The CDR3 here is CSARDSNSYEQYV. The CDR3 nucleotides read TGCAGTGCCCGGGACAGCAACTCCTACGAGCAGTACGTC.

This clonotype appeared many times. The chain has TRBV21-1 and TRBJ2-1. TRBV21-1 is shown as a pseudogene. The CDR3 extends over 14 amino acids. The CDR3, as DNA: TGTGCCAGCAGCAGGACGACGAAACACAATGAGCAGTTCTTC. Protein sequence: CASSRTTKHNEQFF.

V gene TRBV27 combines with J gene TRBJ2-1; TRBD1 matches 7 bases. The CDR3 loop spans 14 amino acids. The germline V gene encodes CDR1 MNHEY and CDR2 SMNVEV (reference sequence). V lost 2 bases to trimming and J lost 8 bases; unmatched junction nucleotides: 6. CDR3 residues: CASSLAGRGYEQFF. In nucleotides, the CDR3 is TGTGCCAGCAGTTTAGCAGGCAGGGGGTATGAGCAGTTCTTC.

V and J are TRBV12-3 or TRBV12-4 and TRBJ2-3; TRBD2 matches 8 bases. The V segment lost 3 bases and the J segment 2 bases; nucleotides outside the gene matches: 4. There are 15 residues in the CDR3. CDR3 in DNA: TGTGCCAGCAGTTTGATCGGGAGGGTCACAGATACGCAGTATTTT. It yields the protein CASSLIGRVTDTQYF.

This clonotype was seen many times. This chain links TRBV4-2 with TRBJ2-1; tentative D call: TRBD2 (5 bases). With 1 base removed from V and 7 bases from J, the gap between germline ends came to 20 bases. This CDR3 has 17 amino acids. Germline assignment: CDR1 LGHNA and CDR2 YNFKEQ. The CDR3 is CASSQVVGRGQVNEQFF. Here the CDR3 DNA reads TGTGCCAGCAGCCAAGTAGTTGGCAGAGGGCAGGTTAATGAGCAGTTCTTC.

This clonotype has at least ten counts. The chain uses TRBV29-1 and TRBJ2-6; weak D call: TRBD2 (5 bases). The CDR3 extends over 16 amino acids. The V gene's germline CDR1 is SQVTM and CDR2 ANQGSEA. V gave up 3 bases and J gave up 0 bases, with 12 bases separating them. The CDR3 sequence: CSVERDYDSGANVLTF. The CDR3 DNA reads TGCAGCGTTGAGCGTGACTACGACTCTGGGGCCAACGTCCTGACTTTC. Looking up the rest from reference TRBV29-1 and TRBJ2-6 gives the full variable domain: SAVISQKPSRDICQRGTSLTIQCQVDSQVTMMFWYRQQPGQSLTLIATANQGSEATYESGFVIDKFPISRPNLTFSTLTVSNMSPEDSSIYLCSVERDYDSGANVLTFGAGSRLTVL.

This clonotype was seen repeatedly, ten times or more. The gene calls are TRBV9 and TRBJ1-1, with D unclear. The germline V gene encodes CDR1 SGDLS and CDR2 YYNGEE. Trimming removed 0 bases at V and 1 base at J, with 7 bases between. This CDR3 is 14 amino acids long. The CDR3 DNA follows: TGTGCCAGCAGCGTAGATATAGCGAACACTGAAGCTTTCTTT. Amino acids: CASSVDIANTEAFF. The full variable domain, rest sourced from reference TRBV9 and TRBJ1-1, is DSGVTQTPKHLITATGQRVTLRCSPRSGDLSVYWYQQSLDQGLQFLIQYYNGEERAKGNILERFSAQQFPDLHSELNLSSLELGDSALYFCASSVDIANTEAFFGQGTRLTVV.

This clonotype was picked up many times. The gene calls are TRBV7-9 and TRBJ1-2, with TRBD1 matching over 10 bases. J gave up 8 bases and V 8 bases, and 11 bases lay outside the gene matches. This CDR3 spans 14 amino acids. Germline loops: CDR1 SEHNR, CDR2 FQNEAQ (reference sequence). The CDR3 region has the DNA TGTGCCAGCCCCATCTCGGGACAGGGGATCGGCTACACCTTC. This gives the protein CASPISGQGIGYTF.

This chain uses TRBV21-1 with TRBJ2-7; TRBD1 was called by the table and not checked on the DNA. TRBV21-1 counts as a pseudogene. The CDR3 length is 16 residues. CDR3 sequence reads: CASSRGQRGKSYEQYV. The CDR3 DNA reads TGTGCCAGCAGCAGGGGGCAGCGGGGTAAATCCTACGAGCAGTACGTC.

This clonotype was counted between two and nine times. It is likely a read error, because the conserved phenylalanine at the end of the CDR3 is missing. No DNA is shown, since the ends of the CDR3 on it are uncertain; the CDR3 is the one TCRdb lists. J is TRBJ2-7 and V is TRBV24-1; the D segment call TRBD2 is taken from the table without a DNA check. The CDR3 has 9 amino acids, counting both end residues. Germline V gene lookup returns CDR1 KGHDR and CDR2 SFDVKD. CDR3 sequence: CAPGPPAPI.

The chain has TRBV27 and TRBJ1-1, with D unclear. Germline V gene data show CDR1 as MNHEY and CDR2 as SMNVEV (reference sequence). V gave up 3 bases and J gave up 0 bases, with 11 bases separating them. CDR3 size: 15 residues. DNA for the CDR3: TGTGCCAGCAGTTTCTTCGCCAGGCTGAACACTGAAGCTTTCTTT. Encoded protein: CASSFFARLNTEAFF.